Shown below are 2 T cell receptor beta chains from a single sample sequenced in a study of T-cell memory formation after mild COVID-19. TCRdb redid the calling of the 5' RACE reads with MiXCR, one entry per CDR3 protein. Of 300,000 or so distinct CDR3 sequences in the sample, roughly 15% were seen once. Specimen: PBMCs or a T cell subset sorted from them (not recorded which). These TCRs come from a man in his late teens or twenties who had mild COVID-19 (a few samples of this study predate the infection). Cell type and time point are not known.

The gene calls are TRBV12-3 or TRBV12-4 and TRBJ2-6, with D possibly being TRBD1 or TRBD2 (6 bases each). The CDR3 sequence is 17 residues long. The ends were cut back, 5 bases at V and 3 bases at J, with 17 bases in the middle. CDR3 in amino acids: CASSPSSGASGANVLTF. The CDR3 nucleotides are TGTGCCAGCAGTCCGTCGTCGGGGGCGAGTGGGGCCAACGTCCTGACTTTC.

The rearrangement uses TRBV12-3 or TRBV12-4 and TRBJ2-3; D unresolved. V dropped 1 base and J dropped 0 bases, with 8 bases sitting between them. The CDR3 has 15 amino acids. Written as DNA, the CDR3 is TGTGCCAGCAGTTTAGAGGCGATTAGCACAGATACGCAGTATTTT. Residues: CASSLEAISTDTQYF.